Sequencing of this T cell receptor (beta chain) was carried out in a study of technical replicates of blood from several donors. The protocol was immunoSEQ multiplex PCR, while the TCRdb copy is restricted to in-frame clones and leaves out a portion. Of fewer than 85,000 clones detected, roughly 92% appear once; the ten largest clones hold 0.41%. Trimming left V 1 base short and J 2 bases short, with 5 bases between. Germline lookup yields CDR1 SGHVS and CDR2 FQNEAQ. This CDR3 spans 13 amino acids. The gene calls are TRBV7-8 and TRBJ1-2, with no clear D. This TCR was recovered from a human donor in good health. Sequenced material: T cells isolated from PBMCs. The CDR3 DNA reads TGTGCCAGCAGCTTAGGACAAAACTATGGCTACACCTTC. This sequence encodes CASSLGQNYGYTF.